This T cell receptor beta chain was observed in a study of CD4 T cells in relation to SARS-CoV-2 and coronaviruses. The overall study: After approximately 10 days of antigen culture, PBMC TCR beta CDR3s were sequenced. Median patient age was almost 40 years, spanning 21 to 72 years.

Data came from immunoSEQ multiplex PCR; TCRdb stores just in-frame clones and leaves some out. Of some 32,000 clones in the sample, roughly 82% are singletons; the top ten hold nearly 3.5%. Turning to this clone: Its target is not known.

The CDR3 runs to 13 residues. Deletions cut 1 base from V and 5 bases from J, with 11 bases between. The germline CDR1 and CDR2 sequences are GTSNPN and SVGIG (reference sequence). The chain joins TRBV30 to TRBJ1-1, with D possibly being TRBD1 (5 bases). Sequencing used memory CD4+ T cells from PBMCs, cultured in vitro. This clonotype was obtained from an adult with COVID-19. This CDR3 reads CAWSAQGGTEAFF. In DNA, the CDR3 is TGTGCCTGGAGTGCGCAGGGAGGAACTGAAGCTTTCTTT.